This record looks at one T cell receptor (beta chain) sequence and its context. The record originates from a study of blood T cell repertoires in COVID-19. The CDR3 has 13 amino acids. Germline CDR1 reads LGHDT; CDR2 reads YNNKEL (reference sequence). Trimming pared 8 bases from V and 0 bases from J, leaving 8 bases between. Sequencing used immunoSEQ multiplex PCR; TCRdb keeps in-frame clones, though not all of them. The sample lists 300,000 to 450,000 clones; roughly 87% were seen once. The rearrangement links TRBV3-1 (or the pseudogene TRBV3-2) to TRBJ1-3, with D uncertain. The TCR sequence derives from a woman in her 30s who had recovered from COVID-19. The specimen was PBMCs or T cells enriched from blood (not recorded which). The CDR3 DNA is TGTGCCAGCGTAAAGAGCTCTGGAAACACCATATATTTT. Residues: CASVKSSGNTIYF.